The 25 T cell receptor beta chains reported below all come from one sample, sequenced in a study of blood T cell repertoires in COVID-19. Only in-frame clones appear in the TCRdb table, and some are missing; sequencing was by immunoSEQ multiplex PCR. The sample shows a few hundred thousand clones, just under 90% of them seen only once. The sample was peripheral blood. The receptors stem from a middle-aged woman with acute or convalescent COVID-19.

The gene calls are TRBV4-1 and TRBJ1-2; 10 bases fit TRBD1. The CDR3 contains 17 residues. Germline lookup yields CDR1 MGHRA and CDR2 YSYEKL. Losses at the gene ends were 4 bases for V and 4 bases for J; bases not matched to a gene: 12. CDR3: CASSPSNAGQGIYGYTF. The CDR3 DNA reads TGCGCCAGCAGCCCTTCAAACGCGGGACAGGGGATCTATGGCTACACCTTC.

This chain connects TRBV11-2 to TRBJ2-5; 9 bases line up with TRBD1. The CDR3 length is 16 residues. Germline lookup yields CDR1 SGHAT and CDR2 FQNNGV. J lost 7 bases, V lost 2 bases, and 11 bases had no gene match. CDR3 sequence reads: CASSLQAGTGSWTQYF. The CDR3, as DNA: TGTGCCAGCAGCTTACAAGCCGGGACAGGGAGTTGGACCCAGTACTTC.

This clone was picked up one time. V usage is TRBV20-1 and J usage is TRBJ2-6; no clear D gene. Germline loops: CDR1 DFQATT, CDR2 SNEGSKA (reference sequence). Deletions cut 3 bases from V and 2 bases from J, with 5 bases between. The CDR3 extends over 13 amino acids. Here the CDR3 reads CSASKPGANVLTF. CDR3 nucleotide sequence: TGCAGTGCTAGTAAGCCTGGGGCCAACGTCCTGACTTTC.

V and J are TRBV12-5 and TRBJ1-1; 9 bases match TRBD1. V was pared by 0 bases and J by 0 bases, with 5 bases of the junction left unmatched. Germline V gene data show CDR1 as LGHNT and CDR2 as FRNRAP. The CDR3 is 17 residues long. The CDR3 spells CASGLVLGQGLNTEAFF. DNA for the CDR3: TGTGCTAGTGGTTTGGTACTGGGACAGGGTCTGAACACTGAAGCTTTCTTT.

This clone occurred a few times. The CDR3 protein is CASSLRGMLNTEAFF. CDR3 DNA sequence: TGTGCCAGCAGCTTGCGGGGGATGTTGAACACTGAAGCTTTCTTT. The chain uses TRBV5-5 and TRBJ1-1; TRBD1 is a possible D gene (5 bases). Germline CDR1 and CDR2: SGHKS and YYEKEE (reference sequence). The CDR3 length is 15 residues. V gave up 1 base and J gave up 0 bases, with 10 bases separating them.

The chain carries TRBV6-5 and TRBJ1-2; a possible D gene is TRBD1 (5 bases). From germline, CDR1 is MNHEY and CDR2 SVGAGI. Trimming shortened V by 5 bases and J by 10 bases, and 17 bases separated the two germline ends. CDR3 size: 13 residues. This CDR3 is CASSRGPVSPYTF. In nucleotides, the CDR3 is TGTGCCAGCAGTAGGGGTCCCGTGTCCCCCTACACCTTC.

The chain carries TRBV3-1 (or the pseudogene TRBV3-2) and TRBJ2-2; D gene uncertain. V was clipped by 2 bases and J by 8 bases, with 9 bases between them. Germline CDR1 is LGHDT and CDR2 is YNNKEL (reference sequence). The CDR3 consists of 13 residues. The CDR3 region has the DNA TGTGCCAGCAGCCAATTTGCGGCAGGGGAGCTGTTTTTT. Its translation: CASSQFAAGELFF.

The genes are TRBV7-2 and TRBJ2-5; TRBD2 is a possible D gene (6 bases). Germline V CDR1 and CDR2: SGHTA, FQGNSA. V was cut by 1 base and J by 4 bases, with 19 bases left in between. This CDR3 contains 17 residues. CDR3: CASSLGWARLGGETQYF. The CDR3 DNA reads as TGTGCCAGCAGCTTAGGATGGGCAAGGCTGGGAGGAGAGACCCAGTACTTC.

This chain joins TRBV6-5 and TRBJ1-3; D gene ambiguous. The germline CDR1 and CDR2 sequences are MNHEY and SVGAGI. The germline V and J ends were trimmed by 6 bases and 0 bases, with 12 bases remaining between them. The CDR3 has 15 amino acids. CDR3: CASREARISGNTIYF. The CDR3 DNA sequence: TGTGCCAGCAGGGAGGCTCGGATCTCTGGAAACACCATATATTTT.

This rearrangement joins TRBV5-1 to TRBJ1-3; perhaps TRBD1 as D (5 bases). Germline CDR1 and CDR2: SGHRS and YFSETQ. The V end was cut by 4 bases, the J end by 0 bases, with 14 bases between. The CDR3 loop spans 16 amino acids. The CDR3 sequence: CASSGTGVSSGNTIYF. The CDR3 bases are TGCGCCAGCAGCGGAACAGGTGTAAGCTCTGGAAACACCATATATTTT.

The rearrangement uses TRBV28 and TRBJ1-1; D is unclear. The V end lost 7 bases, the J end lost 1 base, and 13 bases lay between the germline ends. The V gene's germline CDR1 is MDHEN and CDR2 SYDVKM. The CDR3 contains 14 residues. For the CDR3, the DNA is TGTGCCAGCACACCATTCGGAGGGAACACTGAAGCTTTCTTT. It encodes CASTPFGGNTEAFF.

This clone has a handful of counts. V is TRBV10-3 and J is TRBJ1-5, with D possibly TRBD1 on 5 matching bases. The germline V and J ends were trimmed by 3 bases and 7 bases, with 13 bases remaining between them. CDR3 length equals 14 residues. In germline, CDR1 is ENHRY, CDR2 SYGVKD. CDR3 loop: CAISEGQGDQPQHF. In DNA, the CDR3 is TGTGCCATCAGTGAAGGGCAGGGTGACCAGCCCCAGCATTTT.

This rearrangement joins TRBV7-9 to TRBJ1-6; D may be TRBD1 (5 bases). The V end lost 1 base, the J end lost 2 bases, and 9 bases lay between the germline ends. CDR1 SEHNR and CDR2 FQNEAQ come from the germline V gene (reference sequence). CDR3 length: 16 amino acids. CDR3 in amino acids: CASSLDRSTYNSPLHF. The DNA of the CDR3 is TGTGCCAGCAGCTTAGACAGGTCCACCTATAATTCACCCCTCCACTTT.

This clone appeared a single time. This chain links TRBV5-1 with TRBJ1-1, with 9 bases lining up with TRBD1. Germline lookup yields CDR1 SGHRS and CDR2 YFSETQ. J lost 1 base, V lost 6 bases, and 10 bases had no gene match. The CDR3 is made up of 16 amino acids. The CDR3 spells CASNSGDRVGNTEAFF. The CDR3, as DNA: TGCGCCAGCAATTCTGGGGACAGGGTAGGGAACACTGAAGCTTTCTTT. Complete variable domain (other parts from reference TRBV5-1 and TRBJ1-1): KAGVTQTPRYLIKTRGQQVTLSCSPISGHRSVSWYQQTPGQGLQFLFEYFSETQRNKGNFPGRFSGRQFSNSRSEMNVSTLELGDSALYLCASNSGDRVGNTEAFFGQGTRLTVV.

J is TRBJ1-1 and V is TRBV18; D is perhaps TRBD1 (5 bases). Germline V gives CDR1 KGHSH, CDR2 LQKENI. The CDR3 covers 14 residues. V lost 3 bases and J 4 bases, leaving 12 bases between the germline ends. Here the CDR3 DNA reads TGTGCCAGCTCACCTCGCAGGGATCTCACTGAAGCTTTCTTT. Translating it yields CASSPRRDLTEAFF.

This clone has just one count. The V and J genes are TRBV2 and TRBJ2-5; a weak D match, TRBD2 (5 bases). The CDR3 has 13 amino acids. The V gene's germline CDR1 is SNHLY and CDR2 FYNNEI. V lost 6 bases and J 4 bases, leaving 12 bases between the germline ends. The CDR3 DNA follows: TGTGCCAGCAGAGGATGGCGGGCAGAGACCCAGTACTTC. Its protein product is CASRGWRAETQYF.

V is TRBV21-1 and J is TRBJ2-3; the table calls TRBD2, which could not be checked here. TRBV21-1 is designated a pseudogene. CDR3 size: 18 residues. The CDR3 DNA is TGTGCCAGCAGCAAAGGGTGTGCGAGAAGCGGCTCCACAGATACGCAGTATTTT. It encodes CASSKGCARSGSTDTQYF.

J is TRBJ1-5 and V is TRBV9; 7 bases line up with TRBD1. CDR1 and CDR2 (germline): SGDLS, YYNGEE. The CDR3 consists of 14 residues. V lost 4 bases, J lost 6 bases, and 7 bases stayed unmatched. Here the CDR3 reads CASSTSGGGQPQHF. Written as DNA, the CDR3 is TGTGCCAGCAGCACTTCAGGGGGAGGTCAGCCCCAGCATTTT.

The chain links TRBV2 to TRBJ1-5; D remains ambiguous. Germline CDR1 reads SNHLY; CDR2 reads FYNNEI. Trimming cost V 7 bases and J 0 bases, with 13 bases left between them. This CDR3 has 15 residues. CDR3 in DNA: TGTGCCAGCAATCGAGAAATAAATAGCAATCAGCCCCAGCATTTT. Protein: CASNREINSNQPQHF. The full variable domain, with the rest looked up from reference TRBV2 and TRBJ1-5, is EPEVTQTPSHQVTQMGQEVILRCVPISNHLYFYWYRQILGQKVEFLVSFYNNEISEKSEIFDDQFSVERPDGSNFTLKIRSTKLEDSAMYFCASNREINSNQPQHFGDGTRLSIL.

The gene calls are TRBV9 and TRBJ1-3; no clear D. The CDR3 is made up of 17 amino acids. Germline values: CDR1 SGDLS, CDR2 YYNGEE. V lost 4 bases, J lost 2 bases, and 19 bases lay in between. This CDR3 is CASSPSTTVIPGNTIYF. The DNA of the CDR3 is TGTGCCAGCAGCCCGAGCACCACGGTTATTCCTGGAAACACCATATATTTT.

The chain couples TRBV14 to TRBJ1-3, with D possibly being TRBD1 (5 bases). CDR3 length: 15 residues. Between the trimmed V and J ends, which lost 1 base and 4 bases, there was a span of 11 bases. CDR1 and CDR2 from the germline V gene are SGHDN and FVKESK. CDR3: CASSQVQGSGNTIYF. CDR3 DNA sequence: TGTGCCAGCAGCCAAGTCCAGGGATCCGGAAACACCATATATTTT.

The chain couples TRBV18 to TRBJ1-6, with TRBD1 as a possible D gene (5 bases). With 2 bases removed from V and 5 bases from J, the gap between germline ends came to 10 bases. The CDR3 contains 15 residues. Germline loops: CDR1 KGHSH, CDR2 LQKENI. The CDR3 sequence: CASSPTTADNSPLHF. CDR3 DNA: TGTGCCAGCTCACCAACGACAGCCGATAATTCACCCCTCCACTTT.

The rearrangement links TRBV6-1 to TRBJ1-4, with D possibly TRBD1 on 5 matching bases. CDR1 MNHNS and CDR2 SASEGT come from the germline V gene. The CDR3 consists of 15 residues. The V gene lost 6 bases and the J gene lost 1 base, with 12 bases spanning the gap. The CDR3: CASRALTGTNEKLFF. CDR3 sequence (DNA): TGTGCCAGCAGAGCCCTTACAGGAACTAATGAAAAACTGTTTTTT.

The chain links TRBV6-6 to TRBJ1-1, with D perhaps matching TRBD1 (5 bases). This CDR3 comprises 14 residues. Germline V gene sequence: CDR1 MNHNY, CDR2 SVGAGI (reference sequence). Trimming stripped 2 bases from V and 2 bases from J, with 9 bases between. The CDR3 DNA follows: TGTGCCAGCAGTTACGGCAGGGATAACACTGAAGCTTTCTTT. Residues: CASSYGRDNTEAFF.

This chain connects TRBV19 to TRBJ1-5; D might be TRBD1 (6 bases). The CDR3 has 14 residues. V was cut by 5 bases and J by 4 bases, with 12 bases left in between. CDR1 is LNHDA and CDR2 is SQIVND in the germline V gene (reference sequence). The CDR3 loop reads CASSADRINQPQHF. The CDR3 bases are TGTGCCAGTAGTGCCGACAGGATAAATCAGCCCCAGCATTTT.